This T cell receptor beta chain was sequenced during a study of cytomegalovirus exposure and HLA in healthy donors. Points from the study as a whole: Highly shared sequence variants in one cluster were likely a sequencing artifact. Among donors in an Asian-associated ancestry cluster, a later analysis reportedly found fewer N-insertions than the approximately 700-donor mean. According to an earlier analysis, most TCR beta V segments yielded productive rearrangements about 90% or about 30% of the time.

A word on this clone: The antigen is unknown.

The PCR was carried out with 60 Vbeta primers and 13 Jbeta primers. Sequencing was performed with immunoSEQ multiplex PCR; in TCRdb, only in-frame clones are kept and a portion is missing. Of around 300,000 clones detected, approximately 90% appear once; the ten largest clones hold about 2%. Input material: PBMCs. The TCR sequence derives from a woman aged 18-29 years in good health and CMV-seronegative.

As DNA, the CDR3 is TGTGCCAGCAGCTCCCCACAGAGGTCGGGGGGTAGCGACTATGGCTACACCTTC. It translates to CASSSPQRSGGSDYGYTF. The chain carries TRBV9 and TRBJ1-2; maybe TRBD1 (5 bases). Germline CDR1 is SGDLS and CDR2 is YYNGEE. This CDR3 is built from 18 residues. V was cut by 4 bases and J by 3 bases, with 25 bases left in between.